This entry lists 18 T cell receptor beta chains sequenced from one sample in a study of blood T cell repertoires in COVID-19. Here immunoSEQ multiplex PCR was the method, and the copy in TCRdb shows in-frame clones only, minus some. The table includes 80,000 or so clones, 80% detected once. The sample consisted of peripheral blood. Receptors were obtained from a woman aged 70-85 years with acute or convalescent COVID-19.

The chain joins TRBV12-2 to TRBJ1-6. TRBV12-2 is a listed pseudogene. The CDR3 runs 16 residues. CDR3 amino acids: CASRFGAADYNSPLHF. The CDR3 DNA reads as TGTGCAAGTCGCTTTGGAGCAGCAGACTATAATTCACCCCTCCACTTT.

Here the CDR3 reads CASSEYRSDNQPQHF. DNA of the CDR3: TGTGCCAGCAGTGAATATCGGTCTGACAATCAGCCCCAGCATTTT. The V gene is TRBV25-1, the J gene TRBJ1-5; D uncertain. Trimming pared 0 bases from V and 3 bases from J, leaving 9 bases between. Germline loops: CDR1 MGHDK, CDR2 SYGVNS. The CDR3 spans 15 residues.

Here the CDR3 DNA reads TGTGCCAGCAGCTTGGTAGGGACAGGGAACACTGAAGCTTTCTTT. This sequence encodes CASSLVGTGNTEAFF. The V and J genes are TRBV5-5 and TRBJ1-1; the match to TRBD1 covers 8 bases. V lost 0 bases and J lost 1; bases outside the gene matches: 2. Germline lookup yields CDR1 SGHKS and CDR2 YYEKEE (reference sequence). This CDR3 spans 15 amino acids.

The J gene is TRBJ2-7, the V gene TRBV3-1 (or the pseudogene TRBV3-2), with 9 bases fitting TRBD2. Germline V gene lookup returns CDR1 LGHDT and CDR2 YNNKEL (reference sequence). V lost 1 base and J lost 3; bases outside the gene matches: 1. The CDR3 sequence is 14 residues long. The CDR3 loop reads CASSQGSGGYEQYF. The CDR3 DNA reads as TGTGCCAGCAGCCAAGGTAGCGGGGGCTACGAGCAGTACTTC.

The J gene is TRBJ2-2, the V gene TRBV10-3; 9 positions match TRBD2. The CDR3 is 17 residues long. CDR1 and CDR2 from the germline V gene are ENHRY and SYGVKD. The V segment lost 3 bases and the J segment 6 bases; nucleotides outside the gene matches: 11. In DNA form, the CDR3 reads TGTGCCATCAGTGACGGATTGGCGGGGGGGCCGGCCGGGGAGCTGTTTTTT. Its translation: CAISDGLAGGPAGELFF.

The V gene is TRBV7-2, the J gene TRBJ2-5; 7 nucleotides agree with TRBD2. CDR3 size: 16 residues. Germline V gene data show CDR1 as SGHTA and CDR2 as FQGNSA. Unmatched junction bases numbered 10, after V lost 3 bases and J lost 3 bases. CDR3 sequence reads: CASSLRRGFGEETQYF. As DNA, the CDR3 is TGTGCCAGCAGCTTGCGGCGGGGGTTTGGGGAAGAGACCCAGTACTTC. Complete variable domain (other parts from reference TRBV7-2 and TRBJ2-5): GAGVSQSPSNKVTEKGKDVELRCDPISGHTALYWYRQSLGQGLEFLIYFQGNSAPDKSGLPSDRFSAERTGGSVSTLTIQRTQQEDSAVYLCASSLRRGFGEETQYFGPGTRLLVL.

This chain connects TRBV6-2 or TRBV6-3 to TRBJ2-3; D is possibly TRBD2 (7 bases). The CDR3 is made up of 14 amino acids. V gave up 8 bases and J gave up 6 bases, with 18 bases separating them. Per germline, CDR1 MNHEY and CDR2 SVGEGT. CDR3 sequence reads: CASRLGGARDTQYF. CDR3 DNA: TGTGCCAGCCGTTTGGGGGGGGCTCGGGATACGCAGTATTTT.

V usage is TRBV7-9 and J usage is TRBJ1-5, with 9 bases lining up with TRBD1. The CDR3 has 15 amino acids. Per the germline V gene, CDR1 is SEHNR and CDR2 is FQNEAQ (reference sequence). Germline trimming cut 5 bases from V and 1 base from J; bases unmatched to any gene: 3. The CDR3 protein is CASSGDRESNQPQHF. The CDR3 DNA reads TGTGCCAGCAGCGGGGACAGGGAAAGCAATCAGCCCCAGCATTTT. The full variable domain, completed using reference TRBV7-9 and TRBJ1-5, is DTGVSQNPRHKITKRGQNVTFRCDPISEHNRLYWYRQTLGQGPEFLTYFQNEAQLEKSRLLSDRFSAERPKGSFSTLEIQRTEQGDSAMYLCASSGDRESNQPQHFGDGTRLSIL.

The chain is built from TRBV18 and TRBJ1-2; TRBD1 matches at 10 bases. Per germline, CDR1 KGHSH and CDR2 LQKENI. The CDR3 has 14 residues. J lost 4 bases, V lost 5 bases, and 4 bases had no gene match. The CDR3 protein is CASSTTGGPYGYTF. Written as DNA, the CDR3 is TGTGCCAGCTCAACGACAGGGGGCCCCTATGGCTACACCTTC.

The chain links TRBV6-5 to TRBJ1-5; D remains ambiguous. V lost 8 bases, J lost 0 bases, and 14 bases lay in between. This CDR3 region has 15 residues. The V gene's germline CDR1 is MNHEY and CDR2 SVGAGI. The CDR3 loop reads CASSFGGYSNQPQHF. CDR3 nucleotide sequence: TGTGCCAGCTCCTTCGGAGGGTATAGCAATCAGCCCCAGCATTTT.

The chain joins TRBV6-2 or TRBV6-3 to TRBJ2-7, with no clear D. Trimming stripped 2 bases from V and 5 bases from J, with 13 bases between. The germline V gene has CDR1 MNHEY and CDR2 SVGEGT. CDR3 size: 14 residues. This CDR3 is CASSYNSPSNEQYF. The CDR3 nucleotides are TGTGCCAGCAGTTACAACAGCCCTTCGAACGAGCAGTACTTC.

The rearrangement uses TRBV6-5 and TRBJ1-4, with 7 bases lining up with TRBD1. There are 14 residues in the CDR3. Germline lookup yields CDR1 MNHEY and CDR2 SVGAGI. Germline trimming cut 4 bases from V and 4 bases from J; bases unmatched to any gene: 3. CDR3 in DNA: TGTGCCAGCAGTTCCGGGACAGATAATGAAAAACTGTTTTTT. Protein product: CASSSGTDNEKLFF.

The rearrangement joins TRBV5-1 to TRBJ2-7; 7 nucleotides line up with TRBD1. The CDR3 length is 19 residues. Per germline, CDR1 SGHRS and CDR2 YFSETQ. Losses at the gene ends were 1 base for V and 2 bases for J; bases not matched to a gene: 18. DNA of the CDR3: TGCGCCAGCAGCTTGATGTCTGCGTGGGACAGCGACCTCACCTACGAGCAGTACTTC. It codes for CASSLMSAWDSDLTYEQYF.

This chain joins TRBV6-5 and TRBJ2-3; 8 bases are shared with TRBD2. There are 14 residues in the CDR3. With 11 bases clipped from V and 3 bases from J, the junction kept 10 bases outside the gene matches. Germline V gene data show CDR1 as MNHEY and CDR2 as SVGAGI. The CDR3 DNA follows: TGTGCCGCACGGGAGGGGTCCTATACAGATACGCAGTATTTT. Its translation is CAAREGSYTDTQYF.

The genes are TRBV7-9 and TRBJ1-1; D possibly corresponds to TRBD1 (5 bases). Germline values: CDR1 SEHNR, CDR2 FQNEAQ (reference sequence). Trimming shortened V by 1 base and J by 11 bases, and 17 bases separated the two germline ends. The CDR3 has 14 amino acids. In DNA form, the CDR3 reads TGTGCCAGCAGCTTAGGCCAGGGTGTGGGTACGGCTTTCTTT. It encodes CASSLGQGVGTAFF. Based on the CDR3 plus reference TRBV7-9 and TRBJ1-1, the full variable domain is DTGVSQNPRHKITKRGQNVTFRCDPISEHNRLYWYRQTLGQGPEFLTYFQNEAQLEKSRLLSDRFSAERPKGSFSTLEIQRTEQGDSAMYLCASSLGQGVGTAFFGQGTRLTVV.

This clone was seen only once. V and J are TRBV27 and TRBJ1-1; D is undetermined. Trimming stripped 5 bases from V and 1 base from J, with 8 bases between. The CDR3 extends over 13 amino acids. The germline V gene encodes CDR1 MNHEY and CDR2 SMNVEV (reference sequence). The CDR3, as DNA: TGTGCCAGCAGTGGTGCGCGGAACACTGAAGCTTTCTTT. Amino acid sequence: CASSGARNTEAFF.

The CDR3 reads CASSPDTGNTEAFF. CDR3 nucleotide sequence: TGTGCCAGCAGCCCAGACACAGGGAACACTGAAGCTTTCTTT. This rearrangement joins TRBV9 to TRBJ1-1; possible D gene TRBD1, 5 bases. Germline CDR1 reads SGDLS; CDR2 reads YYNGEE. This CDR3 region has 14 residues. V lost 4 bases and J 1 base, leaving 11 bases between the germline ends. Using reference TRBV9 and TRBJ1-1 for the parts outside the CDR3, the full variable domain is DSGVTQTPKHLITATGQRVTLRCSPRSGDLSVYWYQQSLDQGLQFLIQYYNGEERAKGNILERFSAQQFPDLHSELNLSSLELGDSALYFCASSPDTGNTEAFFGQGTRLTVV.

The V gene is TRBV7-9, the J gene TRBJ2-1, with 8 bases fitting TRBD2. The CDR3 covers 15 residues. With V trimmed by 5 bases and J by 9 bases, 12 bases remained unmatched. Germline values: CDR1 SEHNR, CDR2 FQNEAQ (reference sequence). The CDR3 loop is CASSPRGGPRPEQFF. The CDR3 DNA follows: TGTGCCAGCAGCCCCCGGGGGGGCCCCCGCCCTGAGCAGTTCTTC.